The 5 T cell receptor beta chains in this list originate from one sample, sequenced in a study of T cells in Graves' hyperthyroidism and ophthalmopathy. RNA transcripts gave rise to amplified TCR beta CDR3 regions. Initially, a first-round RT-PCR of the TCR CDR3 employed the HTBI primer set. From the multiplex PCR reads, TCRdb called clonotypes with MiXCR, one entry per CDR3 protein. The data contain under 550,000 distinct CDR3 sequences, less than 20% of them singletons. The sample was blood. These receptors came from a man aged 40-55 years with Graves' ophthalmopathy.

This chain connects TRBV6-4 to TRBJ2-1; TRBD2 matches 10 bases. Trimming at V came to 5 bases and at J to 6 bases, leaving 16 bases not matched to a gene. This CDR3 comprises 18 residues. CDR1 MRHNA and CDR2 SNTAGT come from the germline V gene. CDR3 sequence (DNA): TGTGCCAGCAGTTACCGGGGACTAGCGAGGCAAGGGGGCAATGAGCAGTTCTTC. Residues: CASSYRGLARQGGNEQFF.

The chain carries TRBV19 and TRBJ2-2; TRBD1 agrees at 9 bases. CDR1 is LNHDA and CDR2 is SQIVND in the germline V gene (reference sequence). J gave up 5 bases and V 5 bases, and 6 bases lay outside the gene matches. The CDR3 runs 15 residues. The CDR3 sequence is CASSAWDRETGELFF. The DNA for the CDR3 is TGTGCCAGTAGTGCTTGGGACAGGGAAACCGGGGAGCTGTTTTTT.

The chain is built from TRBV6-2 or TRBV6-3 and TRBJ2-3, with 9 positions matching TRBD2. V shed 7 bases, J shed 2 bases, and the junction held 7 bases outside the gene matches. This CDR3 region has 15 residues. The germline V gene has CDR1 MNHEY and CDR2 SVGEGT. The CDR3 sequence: CASNRLAVLTDTQYF. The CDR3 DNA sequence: TGTGCCAGCAATCGACTAGCGGTCCTCACAGATACGCAGTATTTT.

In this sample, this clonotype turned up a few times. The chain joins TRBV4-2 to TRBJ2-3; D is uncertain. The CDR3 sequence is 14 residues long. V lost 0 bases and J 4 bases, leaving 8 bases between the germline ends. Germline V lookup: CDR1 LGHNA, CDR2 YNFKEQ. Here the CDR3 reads CASSQETTADTQYF. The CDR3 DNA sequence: TGTGCCAGCAGCCAAGAAACGACTGCAGATACGCAGTATTTT.

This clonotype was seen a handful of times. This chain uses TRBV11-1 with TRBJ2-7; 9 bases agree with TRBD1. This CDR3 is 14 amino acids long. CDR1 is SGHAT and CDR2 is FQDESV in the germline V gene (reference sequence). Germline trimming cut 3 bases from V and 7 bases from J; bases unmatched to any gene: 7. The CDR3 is CASSFDRGYYEQYF. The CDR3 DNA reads TGTGCCAGCAGCTTTGACAGGGGGTATTATGAGCAGTACTTC.